These 12 T cell receptor beta chains share one sample of origin, sequenced in a study of CD8 T cells in ankylosing spondylitis. TCRdb itself ran the 5' RACE reads through MiXCR, one entry per CDR3 protein. The sample has about 140,000 distinct CDR3 sequences, roughly 8.4% seen once. The sample taken for sequencing was synovial fluid, either unsorted or a sorted T cell fraction (not recorded which). The source is a male donor with ankylosing spondylitis.

This clonotype was seen only a few times. The gene calls are TRBV20-1 and TRBJ1-3; tentative D call: TRBD1 (6 bases). The V gene lost 3 bases and the J gene lost 4 bases, with 13 bases spanning the gap. This CDR3 comprises 14 residues. CDR1 and CDR2 from the germline V gene are DFQATT and SNEGSKA (reference sequence). CDR3 residues: CSASRGARGNTIYF. The CDR3 nucleotides are TGCAGTGCTAGTAGGGGGGCGCGGGGAAACACCATATATTTT.

This clonotype was picked up many times. The chain uses TRBV5-1 and TRBJ2-1; the D call may be TRBD1 or TRBD2 (5 bases each). V shed 3 bases and J shed 8 bases, with 21 bases lying between them. The CDR3 is made up of 16 amino acids. CDR1 SGHRS and CDR2 YFSETQ come from the germline V gene. The CDR3 nucleotides read TGCGCCAGCAGCTCGAACCCCCCGGGGCTTGGGGATGAGCAGTTCTTC. This gives the protein CASSSNPPGLGDEQFF.

The sample holds many counts of this clonotype. V and J are TRBV20-1 and TRBJ1-5; possibly TRBD1 for D (6 bases). The CDR3 covers 12 residues. Germline loops: CDR1 DFQATT, CDR2 SNEGSKA (reference sequence). The V end lost 6 bases, the J end lost 5 bases, and 11 bases lay between the germline ends. CDR3 DNA: TGCAGTGCCTTAGGGGGAGATCAGCCCCAGCATTTT. Translation: CSALGGDQPQHF.

This clonotype was counted a few times. V gene TRBV5-1 combines with J gene TRBJ2-1; 8 nucleotides line up with TRBD2. J gave up 8 bases and V 4 bases, and 5 bases lay outside the gene matches. The CDR3 sequence is 13 residues long. CDR1 SGHRS and CDR2 YFSETQ come from the germline V gene. For the CDR3, the DNA is TGCGCCAGCAGCAGCGGGACTAGTTATGAGCAGTTCTTC. The encoded protein is CASSSGTSYEQFF.

There are a few counts of this clonotype. This chain uses TRBV7-9 with TRBJ1-2, with D perhaps matching TRBD1 (6 bases). V dropped 7 bases and J dropped 3 bases, with 9 bases sitting between them. Germline CDR1 reads SEHNR; CDR2 reads FQNEAQ (reference sequence). This CDR3 region has 12 residues. CDR3 nucleotides: TGTGCCAGCACCTCAGGGGACTATGGCTACACCTTC. Amino acid sequence: CASTSGDYGYTF.

This clonotype has ten or more counts. The chain recombines TRBV20-1 with TRBJ1-6, with D tentatively TRBD1 (5 bases). The V end lost 0 bases, the J end lost 6 bases, and 12 bases lay between the germline ends. CDR3 length: 15 residues. CDR1 is DFQATT, CDR2 SNEGSKA, per germline (reference sequence). CDR3 loop: CSARDWGRTNSPLHF. CDR3 nucleotides: TGCAGTGCTAGAGATTGGGGCAGGACTAATTCACCCCTCCACTTT.

This clonotype has more than one count but fewer than ten. This chain joins TRBV5-1 and TRBJ2-5, with D hard to call. Between the trimmed V and J ends, which lost 0 bases and 4 bases, there was a span of 13 bases. CDR1 SGHRS and CDR2 YFSETQ come from the germline V gene. The CDR3 spans 15 residues. CDR3 DNA: TGCGCCAGCAGCTTGGGGACGGCTCTGAGAGAGACCCAGTACTTC. It codes for CASSLGTALRETQYF.

In this sample, this clonotype turned up many times. V gene TRBV20-1 combines with J gene TRBJ1-5; 9 bases are shared with TRBD1. The CDR3 loop spans 15 amino acids. CDR1 and CDR2 from the germline V gene are DFQATT and SNEGSKA (reference sequence). Losses at the gene ends were 6 bases for V and 6 bases for J; bases not matched to a gene: 12. CDR3: CSAPTGGASGQPQHF. The CDR3 DNA sequence: TGCAGTGCCCCCACAGGGGGCGCATCGGGTCAGCCCCAGCATTTT.

This clonotype was seen repeatedly, ten times or more. This chain connects TRBV3-1 to TRBJ2-1; no definite D call. CDR3 size: 15 residues. Germline CDR1 and CDR2: LGHDT and YNNKEL (reference sequence). V was clipped by 4 bases and J by 0 bases, with 10 bases between them. The CDR3 sequence: CASSRGEDSYNEQFF. The CDR3 nucleotides read TGTGCCAGCAGCCGTGGGGAAGACTCCTACAATGAGCAGTTCTTC.

The chain employs TRBV20-1 and TRBJ2-3; D remains unclear. Germline CDR1 and CDR2: DFQATT and SNEGSKA (reference sequence). Between the trimmed V and J ends, which lost 0 bases and 0 bases, there was a span of 7 bases. This CDR3 is built from 14 residues. CDR3 DNA sequence: TGCAGTGCTAGAGACGTATCTAGCACAGATACGCAGTATTTT. Encoded protein: CSARDVSSTDTQYF.

This clonotype was picked up many times. The chain couples TRBV7-6 to TRBJ1-1; TRBD1 is a possible D gene (5 bases). This CDR3 contains 16 residues. V dropped 5 bases and J dropped 2 bases, with 18 bases sitting between them. Germline V gene sequence: CDR1 SGHVS, CDR2 FNYEAQ. The CDR3 bases are TGTGCCAGCAGCCTTATAGGTGGGGCAACCAACACTGAAGCTTTCTTT. This sequence encodes CASSLIGGATNTEAFF.

This clonotype was seen many times. V and J are TRBV4-3 and TRBJ1-4, with D uncertain. The V end was cut by 0 bases, the J end by 0 bases, with 11 bases between. The germline CDR1 and CDR2 sequences are LGHNA and YSLEER. This CDR3 has 17 amino acids. This CDR3 is CASSQDPREATNEKLFF. The DNA of the CDR3 is TGCGCCAGCAGCCAAGATCCGAGGGAGGCAACTAATGAAAAACTGTTTTTT.